This TCR beta chain was observed in a study of cytomegalovirus exposure and HLA in healthy donors. General observations from the study: Later work associated roughly 17,000 TCR beta sequences with HLA alleles at 0.05 false discovery rate. In vitro data verified a few CMV-associated chains as specific for CMV antigens. The authors later linked a missense DCLRE1C variant to TCR beta V- and J-gene trimming. Some TCR beta chains (about 180 of them) were listed as cytomegalovirus-associated.

This clone was seen more than once but under ten times. Antigen specificity is unknown. The CDR3 loop spans 13 amino acids. Germline lookup yields CDR1 MGHDK and CDR2 SYGVNS. V was cut by 3 bases and J by 6 bases, with 6 bases left in between. Amplification used 60 Vbeta primers and 13 Jbeta primers. Method: immunoSEQ multiplex PCR; TCRdb's copy keeps in-frame clones and lacks some. The data show roughly 150,000 clones, about two thirds seen once. Sequencing used PBMCs. The chain couples TRBV25-1 to TRBJ1-6; D is unresolved. The sequence derives from a man aged 25 to 45 in good health and CMV-seropositive. The CDR3 DNA reads TGTGCCAGCAGTGAGCTATTTAATTCACCCCTCCACTTT. Its translation is CASSELFNSPLHF.